Listed here are 6 T cell receptor beta chains from one sample, sequenced in a study of blood T cells in healthy people across ages. Alongside a J-beta primer mix, a sample-barcoded 5' primer served in a second PCR lasting about 7 to 12 cycles. TCRdb re-called the 5' RACE reads through MiXCR, storing one row per CDR3 protein. Of around 1.5 million distinct CDR3 sequences in the sample, about 32% were seen once. Specimen: blood. These receptors were obtained from a woman under 40 in good health.

This clonotype was picked up many times. The genes are TRBV7-8 and TRBJ2-1; no reliable D call. Deletions cut 5 bases from V and 8 bases from J, with 7 bases between. Germline V gives CDR1 SGHVS, CDR2 FQNEAQ. CDR3 length: 11 amino acids. The CDR3 region has the DNA TGTGCCAGCAGCGCCCAGGATGAGCAGTTCTTC. Translating it yields CASSAQDEQFF.

This clonotype was found a few times. The chain joins TRBV30 to TRBJ2-1; 15 nucleotides line up with TRBD2. Germline assignment: CDR1 GTSNPN and CDR2 SVGIG (reference sequence). V gave up 3 bases and J gave up 9 bases; unmatched junction bases: 9. CDR3 size: 16 residues. The CDR3 loop reads CAWRGPGLAGGAEQFF. The CDR3 DNA reads as TGTGCCTGGAGAGGACCCGGACTAGCGGGAGGGGCTGAGCAGTTCTTC.

The chain combines TRBV7-2 with TRBJ1-1; D is unresolved. V gave up 1 base and J gave up 0 bases, with 9 bases separating them. From germline, CDR1 is SGHTA and CDR2 FQGNSA. The length of the CDR3 is 15 residues. The CDR3 protein is CASSLENTVNTEAFF. CDR3 DNA: TGTGCCAGCAGCTTAGAGAACACAGTGAACACTGAAGCTTTCTTT.

This clonotype was seen a few times. CDR3 in amino acids: CASSISGTSRMDEQFF. The CDR3 DNA sequence: TGTGCCAGCAGCATCTCCGGGACTAGCCGCATGGATGAGCAGTTCTTC. V is TRBV7-8 and J is TRBJ2-1; 9 positions match TRBD2. With 5 bases clipped from V and 8 bases from J, the junction kept 13 bases outside the gene matches. Germline lookup yields CDR1 SGHVS and CDR2 FQNEAQ. The CDR3 runs 16 residues.

V and J are TRBV2 and TRBJ2-7; 15 bases agree with TRBD2. CDR1 SNHLY and CDR2 FYNNEI come from the germline V gene. The CDR3 length is 15 residues. After removal of 1 base from V and 5 bases from J, the junction contained 0 bases not matched to a gene. The CDR3 is CASSEGTSGRDEQYF. DNA of the CDR3: TGTGCCAGCAGTGAAGGGACTAGCGGGAGGGACGAGCAGTACTTC.

At least ten counts were recorded for this clonotype. V is TRBV4-1 and J is TRBJ1-2; D possibly corresponds to TRBD1 (5 bases). CDR1 is MGHRA and CDR2 is YSYEKL in the germline V gene. The CDR3 contains 14 residues. Deletions cut 2 bases from V and 4 bases from J, with 11 bases between. The CDR3 sequence is CASSQPQVSYGYTF. CDR3 DNA sequence: TGCGCCAGCAGCCAACCACAGGTGTCCTATGGCTACACCTTC.